This entry lists 20 T cell receptor beta chains sequenced from one sample in a study of blood T cells in healthy people across ages. Sample-barcoded 5' priming and a J-beta primer mix drove a second PCR of roughly 7 to 11 cycles. A single record per CDR3 protein comes from TCRdb applying MiXCR to the 5' RACE reads. The sample has 1 million or so distinct CDR3 sequences; roughly a quarter are singletons. The same specimen was also included in a second study, on T cells of mothers and their children.

Sequencing input: blood. The receptor set was obtained from a girl aged 2-15 years in good health.

This clonotype was seen a few times. CDR3 in DNA: TGTGCCAGCAGATCCGACCCAGCGGGGCGGGATGAGCAGTTCTTC. This codes for CASRSDPAGRDEQFF. The genes are TRBV5-4 and TRBJ2-5; 7 bases fit TRBD2. The DNA end lines up better with TRBJ2-1; the J call may be wrong. The CDR3 has 15 residues. Germline V lookup: CDR1 SGHNT, CDR2 YYREEE (reference sequence).

This sequence joins TRBV19 and TRBJ2-4; D remains unclear. Per germline, CDR1 LNHDA and CDR2 SQIVND (reference sequence). CDR3 length: 14 residues. V was shortened by 0 bases and J by 3 bases, with 6 bases between the two germline ends. The CDR3 DNA is TGTGCCAGTAGTATAGAAGTAGTCAAAAACATTCAGTACTTC. Amino acids: CASSIEVVKNIQYF.

This clonotype was counted between two and nine times. V gene TRBV11-2 combines with J gene TRBJ1-2; 9 positions match TRBD1. Germline CDR1 is SGHAT and CDR2 is FQNNGV. V trimming: 4 bases; J trimming: 8 bases; junction bases outside the gene matches: 11. The CDR3 runs 15 residues. CDR3 nucleotides: TGTGCCAGCAGCTCCCTGCCGGGACAGGGAAGCGGCTACACCTTC. It encodes CASSSLPGQGSGYTF.

V and J are TRBV4-1 and TRBJ1-2; TRBD1 agrees at 9 bases. J gave up 8 bases and V 1 base, and 14 bases lay outside the gene matches. The germline gives CDR1 MGHRA, CDR2 YSYEKL. CDR3 size: 17 residues. Written as DNA, the CDR3 is TGCGCCAGCAGCCAAGCATGGGGGGGACAGGGTAGGAGCGGCTACACCTTC. Translating gives CASSQAWGGQGRSGYTF.

This clonotype came up once. The chain combines TRBV19 with TRBJ2-1; D perhaps matches TRBD1 (5 bases). Germline CDR1 reads LNHDA; CDR2 reads SQIVND (reference sequence). V lost 3 bases and J lost 4, with 13 bases in between. The CDR3 is 15 residues long. CDR3 sequence: CASSMGLIGYNEQFF. The CDR3 coding sequence is TGTGCCAGTAGTATGGGGCTTATCGGGTACAATGAGCAGTTCTTC.

This clonotype has only a few counts. The CDR3 ends on some other residue instead of the conserved phenylalanine or tryptophan, so this is likely a read error. CDR3 in amino acids: CASGTPYSNEQYL. In DNA, the CDR3 is TGTGCCAGCGGGACACCCTACTCAAACGAGCAGTACCTC. V gene TRBV10-3 combines with J gene TRBJ2-5; D might be TRBD1 or TRBD2, each matching 6 bases. The closer fit of TRBJ2-7 to the DNA end suggests the J call may be wrong. The CDR3 sequence is 13 residues long. Germline assignment: CDR1 ENHRY and CDR2 SYGVKD.

As DNA, the CDR3 is TGCAGCGTTGAAGGTGTAATGTTGACTGAAGCTTTCTTT. Translated: CSVEGVMLTEAFF. The chain is built from TRBV29-1 and TRBJ1-1; D remains unclear. The CDR3 is 13 amino acids. CDR1 SQVTM and CDR2 ANQGSEA come from the germline V gene. Between the trimmed V and J ends, which lost 1 base and 5 bases, there was a span of 11 bases.

This clonotype was seen at least ten times. The chain links TRBV4-1 to TRBJ2-1, with 7 bases aligning to TRBD2. The germline V gene has CDR1 MGHRA and CDR2 YSYEKL. The CDR3 sequence is 14 residues long. V was pared by 1 base and J by 10 bases, with 7 bases of the junction left unmatched. The CDR3 nucleotides read TGCGCCAGCAGCCAAGGGGGCGGGAGATACGAGCAGTTCTTC. Amino acids: CASSQGGGRYEQFF.

V and J are TRBV6-2 or TRBV6-3 and TRBJ2-5, with 7 positions matching TRBD2. The closer fit of TRBJ2-7 to the DNA end suggests the J call may be wrong. This CDR3 is built from 16 residues. Germline V gene sequence: CDR1 MNHEY, CDR2 SVGEGT. Here the CDR3 reads CASSSLFGLEFYEQYF. The CDR3 DNA reads TGTGCCAGCAGTTCGCTATTCGGACTAGAGTTCTACGAGCAGTACTTC.

This clonotype turned up a few times. The J gene is TRBJ2-5, the V gene TRBV7-9; D is possibly TRBD1 or TRBD2 (6 bases each). The CDR3 extends over 15 amino acids. Trimming left V 3 bases short and J 2 bases short, with 13 bases between. The germline V gene has CDR1 SEHNR and CDR2 FQNEAQ (reference sequence). The CDR3 DNA is TGTGCCAGCAGCTTTGGACGGGGGCAGCAAGAGACCCAGTACTTC. Protein: CASSFGRGQQETQYF.

The chain couples TRBV29-1 to TRBJ2-5; 8 nucleotides align to TRBD2. The CDR3 sequence is 15 residues long. The trim removed 2 bases at V and 0 bases at J, leaving 5 bases unmatched. Germline CDR1 is SQVTM and CDR2 is ANQGSEA. The CDR3 loop is CSVETSGKNQETQYF. Here the CDR3 DNA reads TGCAGCGTTGAAACTAGCGGAAAAAACCAAGAGACCCAGTACTTC.

This clonotype was detected only a few times. The rearrangement links TRBV4-3 to TRBJ2-4; D is uncertain. Germline V gene sequence: CDR1 LGHNA, CDR2 YSLEER. V lost 3 bases and J 7 bases, leaving 16 bases between the germline ends. There are 15 residues in the CDR3. This CDR3 is CASSQRVLEPNIQYF. The CDR3 DNA sequence: TGCGCCAGCAGCCAGAGAGTCTTGGAACCTAACATTCAGTACTTC.

On this clonotype itself: The junction differs from germline at one of its ends, possibly a read error. The chain employs TRBV7-2 and TRBJ2-1; 7 bases fit TRBD2. Germline CDR1 SGHTA, CDR2 FQGNSA. The CDR3 consists of 14 residues. CDR3 protein: CASSSSGTYNGQFF. Here the CDR3 DNA reads TGTGCCAGCAGCTCAAGCGGGACCTACAATGGGCAGTTCTTC.

The chain combines TRBV10-3 with TRBJ2-5; 7 bases fit TRBD1. The J call may be wrong; the DNA end is better matched by TRBJ2-7. The CDR3 covers 12 residues. In germline, CDR1 is ENHRY, CDR2 SYGVKD. CDR3 in amino acids: CGTGTVVNEQYF. The CDR3 bases are TGTGGTACCGGGACAGTTGTAAACGAGCAGTACTTC.

This clonotype was detected a few times. The chain employs TRBV29-1 and TRBJ2-4; TRBD1 matches 9 bases. Germline CDR1 reads SQVTM; CDR2 reads ANQGSEA. V gave up 4 bases and J gave up 9 bases; unmatched junction bases: 10. This CDR3 comprises 14 residues. Written as DNA, the CDR3 is TGCAGCGTTGGGATAGGGACAGGGACATCCATTCAGTACTTC. Residues: CSVGIGTGTSIQYF.

V is TRBV20-1 and J is TRBJ2-5, with D hard to call. The germline gives CDR1 DFQATT, CDR2 SNEGSKA (reference sequence). V was pared by 0 bases and J by 1 base, with 6 bases between. The CDR3 totals 13 residues. CDR3 sequence: CSARDKPQETQYF. The CDR3 region has the DNA TGCAGTGCTAGAGATAAACCCCAAGAGACCCAGTACTTC.

This clonotype was seen a few times. J is TRBJ2-3 and V is TRBV6-1, with a tentative D call TRBD2 (6 bases). Between the trimmed V and J ends, which lost 1 base and 9 bases, there was a span of 23 bases. The germline CDR1 and CDR2 sequences are MNHNS and SASEGT. This CDR3 spans 17 amino acids. The CDR3 DNA is TGTGCCAGCAGTGAAGGCTCCTTCCGGCGGGGATGGGAAACGCAGTATTTT. Protein product: CASSEGSFRRGWETQYF.

This clonotype appeared many times. The chain recombines TRBV29-1 with TRBJ1-4; possible D gene TRBD1, 5 bases. The CDR3 is 12 amino acids. V lost 7 bases and J lost 6, with 12 bases in between. The germline V gene has CDR1 SQVTM and CDR2 ANQGSEA. The CDR3 DNA reads as TGCAGCGCTGCGGGGGAGTATGAAAAACTGTTTTTT. This gives the protein CSAAGEYEKLFF.

This clonotype was recorded at least ten times. Germline and junction disagree at one end, which may indicate a read error. The V and J genes are TRBV5-1 and TRBJ2-5; weak D call: TRBD2 (5 bases). In germline, CDR1 is SGHRS, CDR2 YFSETQ. The CDR3 consists of 13 residues. The CDR3 DNA follows: TGTGCCAGCAGCTTAGGCTCGGGGGAGACCCAGTACTTC. This gives the protein CASSLGSGETQYF.

The V gene is TRBV15, the J gene TRBJ2-7; D tentatively fits TRBD1 or TRBD2 (5 bases each). Germline V lookup: CDR1 LNHNV, CDR2 YYDKDF (reference sequence). The length of the CDR3 is 16 residues. The V and J ends lost 0 bases and 0 bases respectively, with 12 bases between them. The CDR3 protein is CATSRDGHEGSYEQYF. The CDR3, as DNA: TGTGCCACCAGCAGAGACGGACACGAGGGCTCCTACGAGCAGTACTTC.